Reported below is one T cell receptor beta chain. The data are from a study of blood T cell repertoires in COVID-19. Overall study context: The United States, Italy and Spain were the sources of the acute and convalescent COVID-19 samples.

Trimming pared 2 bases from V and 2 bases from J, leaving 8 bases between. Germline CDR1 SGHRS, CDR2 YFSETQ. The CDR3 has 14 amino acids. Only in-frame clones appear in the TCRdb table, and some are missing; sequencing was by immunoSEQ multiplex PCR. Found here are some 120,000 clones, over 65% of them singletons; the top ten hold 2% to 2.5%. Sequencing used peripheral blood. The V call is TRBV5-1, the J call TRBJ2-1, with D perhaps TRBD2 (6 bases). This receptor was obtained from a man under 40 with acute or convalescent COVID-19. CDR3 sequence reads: CASSFSGAYNEQFF. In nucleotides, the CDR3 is TGCGCCAGCAGCTTTTCGGGGGCCTACAATGAGCAGTTCTTC.